Presented here are 14 T cell receptor beta chains from one specimen sequenced in a study of T and B cells in COVID-19 patients. From blood, about 240-500 ng of genomic DNA served as TRB template. TRB rearrangements were amplified by multiplex PCR with BIOMED2 TRB-A/B primers. From the multiplex PCR reads, TCRdb called clonotypes with MiXCR, one entry per CDR3 protein. The table shows some 21,000 distinct CDR3 sequences, with approximately 30% occurring only once. The sequencing sample was made of blood. These receptors all come from a human donor who had recovered from COVID-19.

Within the sample, this clonotype is medium-sized. This chain uses TRBV29-1 with TRBJ2-6; D might be TRBD1 (6 bases). The CDR3 has 14 residues. V lost 6 bases and J lost 2, with 11 bases in between. Per germline, CDR1 SQVTM and CDR2 ANQGSEA. CDR3 coding DNA: TGCAGCGTCGTGGGGGCGGCTGGGGCCAACGTCCTGACTTTC. It specifies CSVVGAAGANVLTF. Full variable domain (rest looked up from reference TRBV29-1 and TRBJ2-6): SAVISQKPSRDICQRGTSLTIQCQVDSQVTMMFWYRQQPGQSLTLIATANQGSEATYESGFVIDKFPISRPNLTFSTLTVSNMSPEDSSIYLCSVVGAAGANVLTFGAGSRLTVL.

This clonotype was recorded at least ten times. The chain employs TRBV10-3 and TRBJ2-5; TRBD1 is a possible D gene (5 bases). The CDR3 sequence is 14 residues long. Looked up from germline, CDR1 is ENHRY and CDR2 is SYGVKD. V lost 3 bases and J 2 bases, leaving 10 bases between the germline ends. The CDR3 spells CAISDRAAQETQYF. The CDR3 nucleotides are TGTGCCATCAGTGACAGGGCGGCACAAGAGACCCAGTACTTC.

The V and J genes are TRBV11-3 and TRBJ2-7, with a possible D match to TRBD1 (5 bases). Trimming took 3 bases from V and 2 from J, leaving 14 bases between them. Germline loops: CDR1 SGHNT, CDR2 YENEEA. The CDR3 extends over 15 amino acids. CDR3 nucleotide sequence: TGTGCCAGCAGCTTTCTTCAGGGATTGCCCTACGAGCAGTACTTC. This sequence encodes CASSFLQGLPYEQYF.

CDR3 sequence reads: CASSLTRDATYGYTF. CDR3 DNA: TGTGCCAGCAGCTTAACGAGGGACGCTACTTATGGCTACACCTTC. V and J are TRBV5-6 and TRBJ1-2; weak D call: TRBD1 (5 bases). Between the trimmed V and J ends, which lost 2 bases and 5 bases, there was a span of 16 bases. From germline, CDR1 is SGHDT and CDR2 YYEEEE. This CDR3 comprises 15 residues.

By frequency in the sample, this clonotype is medium-sized (0.01 to 0.1%). The chain is built from TRBV15 and TRBJ2-7; perhaps TRBD2 as D (5 bases). The CDR3 consists of 14 residues. Germline V gene lookup returns CDR1 LNHNV and CDR2 YYDKDF (reference sequence). V gave up 0 bases and J gave up 5 bases, with 11 bases separating them. CDR3 sequence reads: CATSRDQGRHEQYF. CDR3 nucleotides: TGTGCCACCAGCAGAGATCAAGGGAGACACGAGCAGTACTTC.

The CDR3 reads CASSLGRGQEKLFF. In DNA, the CDR3 is TGCGCCAGCAGCTTAGGCAGGGGGCAAGAAAAACTGTTTTTT. The chain carries TRBV5-1 and TRBJ1-4, with 8 bases fitting TRBD1. This CDR3 spans 14 amino acids. The ends lost 2 bases at V and 8 bases at J; junction bases unmatched: 5. Per germline, CDR1 SGHRS and CDR2 YFSETQ. Full variable domain (outside the CDR3, taken from reference TRBV5-1 and TRBJ1-4): KAGVTQTPRYLIKTRGQQVTLSCSPISGHRSVSWYQQTPGQGLQFLFEYFSETQRNKGNFPGRFSGRQFSNSRSEMNVSTLELGDSALYLCASSLGRGQEKLFFGSGTQLSVL.

DNA of the CDR3: TGTGCCAGCAGATCGGGAGGGGCTGAGCAGTTCTTC. Its translation: CASRSGGAEQFF. The V call is TRBV12-3 or TRBV12-4, the J call TRBJ2-1; 8 positions match TRBD2. This CDR3 contains 12 residues. V dropped 6 bases and J dropped 9; count of bases not matched to a gene: 4.

The chain recombines TRBV5-1 with TRBJ1-5; TRBD1 might be the D (5 bases). With 4 bases removed from V and 6 bases from J, the gap between germline ends came to 14 bases. CDR1 is SGHRS and CDR2 is YFSETQ in the germline V gene. This CDR3 region has 14 residues. The CDR3 is CASSPGGLSQPQHF. CDR3 bases: TGCGCCAGCAGCCCCGGGGGTCTCTCTCAGCCCCAGCATTTT.

V and J are TRBV30 and TRBJ1-2; D is unresolved. The V gene lost 1 base and the J gene lost 5 bases, with 8 bases spanning the gap. The CDR3 contains 12 residues. Germline lookup yields CDR1 GTSNPN and CDR2 SVGIG (reference sequence). The CDR3 region has the DNA TGTGCCTGGAGTGAGGCAGAGTATGGCTACACCTTC. Protein sequence: CAWSEAEYGYTF.

This clonotype was observed many times. The V call is TRBV5-4, the J call TRBJ2-3, with 9 bases lining up with TRBD2. V lost 0 bases, J lost 5 bases, and 4 bases stayed unmatched. Looked up from germline, CDR1 is SGHNT and CDR2 is YYREEE (reference sequence). The CDR3 has 15 residues. This CDR3 reads CASSLGLADGDTQYF. The CDR3 DNA follows: TGTGCCAGCAGCTTGGGACTAGCGGACGGAGATACGCAGTATTTT.

The chain has TRBV10-2 and TRBJ1-6, with 9 bases that match TRBD1. CDR3 length: 16 amino acids. Germline lookup yields CDR1 WSHSY and CDR2 SAAADI. The trim removed 4 bases at V and 12 bases at J, leaving 13 bases unmatched. The CDR3 DNA follows: TGCGCCAGCAGTGCGGCAGGGACAGGGTGGTGGAGACCCCTCCACTTT. This codes for CASSAAGTGWWRPLHF.

V and J are TRBV6-5 and TRBJ2-7, with TRBD1 identical over 10 bases. The CDR3 consists of 13 residues. V gave up 10 bases and J gave up 3 bases; unmatched junction bases: 6. In germline, CDR1 is MNHEY, CDR2 SVGAGI. CDR3 sequence reads: CATERTGGYEQYF. CDR3 bases: TGTGCCACCGAACGGACAGGGGGCTACGAGCAGTACTTC.

This clonotype came up many times. V is TRBV5-4 and J is TRBJ2-2, with 8 bases identical to TRBD1. The CDR3 is made up of 16 amino acids. V lost 4 bases to trimming and J lost 4 bases; unmatched junction nucleotides: 9. CDR1 is SGHNT, CDR2 YYREEE, per germline (reference sequence). DNA for the CDR3: TGTGCCAGCAGCCCCCCCTCAGGGGGCCTCACCGGGGAGCTGTTTTTT. The encoded protein is CASSPPSGGLTGELFF.

By frequency in the sample, this clonotype is medium-sized. This chain connects TRBV11-3 to TRBJ1-6; D unresolved. V lost 5 bases to trimming and J lost 7 bases, with 12 bases between them. This CDR3 has 14 amino acids. In germline, CDR1 is SGHNT, CDR2 YENEEA. This CDR3 reads CASSPFKGNSPLHF. The CDR3 bases are TGTGCCAGCAGCCCGTTCAAGGGCAATTCACCCCTCCACTTT.